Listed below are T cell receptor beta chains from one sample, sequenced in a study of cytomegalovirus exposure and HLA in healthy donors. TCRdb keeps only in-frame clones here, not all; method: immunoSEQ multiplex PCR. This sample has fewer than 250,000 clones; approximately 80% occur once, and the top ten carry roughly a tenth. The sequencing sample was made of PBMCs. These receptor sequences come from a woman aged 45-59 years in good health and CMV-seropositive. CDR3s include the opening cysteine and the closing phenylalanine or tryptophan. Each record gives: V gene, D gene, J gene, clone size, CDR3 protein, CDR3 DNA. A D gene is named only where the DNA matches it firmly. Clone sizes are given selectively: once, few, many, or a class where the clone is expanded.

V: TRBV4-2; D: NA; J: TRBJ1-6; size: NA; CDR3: CASSQDQEGGFDNSPLHF; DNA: TGTGCCAGCAGCCAAGATCAAGAAGGGGGTTTTGATAATTCACCCCTCCACTTT
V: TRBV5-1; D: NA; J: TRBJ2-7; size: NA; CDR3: CASSRSSVQSYEQYF; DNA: TGCGCCAGCAGCCGTTCGTCGGTTCAATCCTACGAGCAGTACTTC
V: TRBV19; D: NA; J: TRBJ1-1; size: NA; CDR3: CASTSIGGGTEAFF; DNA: TGTGCCAGTACTTCGATTGGCGGGGGCACTGAAGCTTTCTTT
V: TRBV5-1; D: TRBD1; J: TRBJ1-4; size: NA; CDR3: CASSQPQGARNEKLFF; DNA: TGCGCCAGCAGCCAGCCACAGGGGGCTCGTAATGAAAAACTGTTTTTT
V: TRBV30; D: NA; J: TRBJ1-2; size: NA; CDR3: CAWGLQGQSNYGYTF; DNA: TGTGCCTGGGGCCTACAGGGCCAATCTAACTATGGCTACACCTTC
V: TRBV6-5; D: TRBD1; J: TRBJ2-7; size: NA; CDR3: CASSYGRQGREQYF; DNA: TGTGCCAGCAGTTATGGGAGACAGGGGAGAGAGCAGTACTTC
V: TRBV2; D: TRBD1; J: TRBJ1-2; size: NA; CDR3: CASRATGTGGHGYTF; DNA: TGTGCCAGCAGGGCGACCGGGACAGGGGGCCATGGCTACACCTTC
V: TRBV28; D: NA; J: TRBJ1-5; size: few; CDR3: CASSSPGDTPASPQHF; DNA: TGTGCCAGCAGTAGCCCCGGGGACACGCCGGCATCGCCCCAGCATTTT
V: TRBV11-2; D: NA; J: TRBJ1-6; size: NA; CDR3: CASSLDPRAYNSPLHF; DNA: TGTGCCAGCAGCTTAGACCCCAGGGCCTATAATTCACCCCTCCACTTT
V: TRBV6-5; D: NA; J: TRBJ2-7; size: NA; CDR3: CASSFRLVYEQYF; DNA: TGTGCCAGCAGTTTCCGACTAGTATATGAGCAGTACTTC
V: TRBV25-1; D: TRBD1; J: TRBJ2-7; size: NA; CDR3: CASSDAPGQGTFEQYF; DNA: TGTGCCAGCAGTGATGCGCCGGGACAGGGAACGTTCGAGCAGTACTTC
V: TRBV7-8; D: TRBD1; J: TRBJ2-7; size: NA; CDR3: CASSLTTGAFYEQYF; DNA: TGTGCCAGCAGCTTAACCACAGGGGCCTTCTACGAGCAGTACTTC
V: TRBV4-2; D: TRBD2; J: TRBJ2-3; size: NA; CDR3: CASSPRTSGGADTQYF; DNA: TGTGCCAGCAGCCCACGGACTAGCGGGGGCGCAGATACGCAGTATTTT
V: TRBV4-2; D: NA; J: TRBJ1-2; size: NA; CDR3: CASSQESGYTF; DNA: TGTGCCAGCAGCCAAGAGTCGGGCTACACCTTC
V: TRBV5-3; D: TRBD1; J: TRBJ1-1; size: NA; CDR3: CARSRAGTGDTMNTEAFF; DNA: TGTGCCAGAAGCCGAGCCGGGACAGGGGACACCATGAACACTGAAGCTTTCTTT
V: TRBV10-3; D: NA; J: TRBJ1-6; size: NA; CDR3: CAINPGTYNSPLHF; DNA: TGTGCCATCAATCCGGGAACCTATAATTCACCCCTCCACTTT
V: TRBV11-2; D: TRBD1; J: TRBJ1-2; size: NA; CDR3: CASSLWTGGSGYTF; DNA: TGTGCCAGCAGCTTATGGACAGGGGGCTCTGGCTACACCTTC
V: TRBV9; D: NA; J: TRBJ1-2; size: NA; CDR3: CASSYETESPLYGYTF; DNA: TGTGCCAGCAGCTATGAGACAGAAAGTCCCCTCTATGGCTACACCTTC
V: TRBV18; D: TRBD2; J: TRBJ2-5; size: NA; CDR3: CASSPGTSGTKTQYF; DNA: TGTGCCAGCTCACCGGGGACTAGCGGGACAAAGACCCAGTACTTC
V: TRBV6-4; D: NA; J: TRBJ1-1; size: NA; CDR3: CASSLQGHTEAFF; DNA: TGTGCCAGCAGTTTACAGGGACACACTGAAGCTTTCTTT
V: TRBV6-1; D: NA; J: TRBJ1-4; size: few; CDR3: CASRRYNEKLFF; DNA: TGTGCCAGCAGGAGATATAATGAAAAACTGTTTTTT
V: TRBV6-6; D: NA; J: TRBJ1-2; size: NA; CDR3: CASSGLGPANYGYTF; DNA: TGTGCCAGCAGTGGTCTCGGTCCCGCTAACTATGGCTACACCTTC
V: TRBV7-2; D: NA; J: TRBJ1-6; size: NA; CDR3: CASGINSPLHF; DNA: TGTGCCAGCGGCATCAATTCACCCCTCCACTTT
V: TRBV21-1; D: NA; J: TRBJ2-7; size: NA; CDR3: CASRRTGPREQYF; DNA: TGTGCCAGCCGCCGGACAGGCCCACGCGAGCAGTACTTC
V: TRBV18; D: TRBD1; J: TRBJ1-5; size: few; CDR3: CASSRTGGDQPQHF; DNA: TGTGCCAGCTCTCGCACAGGGGGCGATCAGCCCCAGCATTTT
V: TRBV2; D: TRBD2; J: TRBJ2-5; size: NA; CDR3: CASIQDPGLAEETQYF; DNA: TGTGCCAGCATCCAAGACCCCGGACTAGCAGAAGAGACCCAGTACTTC
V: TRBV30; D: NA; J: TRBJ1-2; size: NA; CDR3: CAWSTVVYGYTF; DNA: TGTGCCTGGAGTACGGTTGTCTATGGCTACACCTTC
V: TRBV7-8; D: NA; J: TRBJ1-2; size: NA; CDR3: CASSLGGTVYGYTF; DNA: TGTGCCAGCAGCTTAGGGGGGACTGTCTATGGCTACACCTTC
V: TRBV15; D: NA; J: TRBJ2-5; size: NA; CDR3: CATSAQGQIQETQYF; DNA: TGTGCCACCAGCGCGCAGGGCCAGATCCAAGAGACCCAGTACTTC
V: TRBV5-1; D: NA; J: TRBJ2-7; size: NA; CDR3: CASSRRGGSSSYEQYF; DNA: TGCGCCAGCAGCCGGAGGGGGGGCAGTTCCTCCTACGAGCAGTACTTC
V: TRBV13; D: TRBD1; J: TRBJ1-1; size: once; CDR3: CASSYRTGATLNTEAFF; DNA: TGTGCCAGCAGCTACCGGACAGGGGCCACCCTGAACACTGAAGCTTTCTTT
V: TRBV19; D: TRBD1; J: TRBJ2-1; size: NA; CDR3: CASSITGVSYNEQFF; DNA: TGTGCCAGTAGTATAACAGGGGTATCGTACAATGAGCAGTTCTTC
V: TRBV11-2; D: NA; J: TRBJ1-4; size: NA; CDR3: CASSPSPGQANEKLFF; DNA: TGTGCCAGCAGCCCATCCCCGGGACAAGCGAATGAAAAACTGTTTTTT
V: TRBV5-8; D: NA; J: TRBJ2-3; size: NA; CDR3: CASIWQGSTDTQYF; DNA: TGTGCCAGCATCTGGCAGGGGAGCACAGATACGCAGTATTTT
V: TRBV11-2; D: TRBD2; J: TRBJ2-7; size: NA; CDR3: CASSFWGLAAPSSYEQYF; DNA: TGTGCCAGCAGCTTTTGGGGACTAGCGGCTCCAAGCTCCTACGAGCAGTACTTC
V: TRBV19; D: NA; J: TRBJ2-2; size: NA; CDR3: CASSITDRSGELFF; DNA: TGTGCCAGTAGTATAACCGACAGATCTGGGGAGCTGTTTTTT
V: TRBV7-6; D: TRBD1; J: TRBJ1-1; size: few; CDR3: CASSPDRGWTEAFF; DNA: TGTGCCAGCAGCCCCGACAGGGGTTGGACTGAAGCTTTCTTT
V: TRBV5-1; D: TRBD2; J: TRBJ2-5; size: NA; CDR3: CASSLTAGNLGETQYF; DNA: TGCGCCAGCAGCCTGACAGCGGGGAACCTAGGGGAGACCCAGTACTTC
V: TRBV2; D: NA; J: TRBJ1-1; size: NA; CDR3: CASSVAGNTEAFF; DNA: TGTGCCAGCAGTGTGGCAGGGAACACTGAAGCTTTCTTT
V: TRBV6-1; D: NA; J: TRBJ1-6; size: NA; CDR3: CASSEARGLANSPLHF; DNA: TGTGCCAGCAGTGAAGCGCGGGGATTGGCTAATTCACCCCTCCACTTT
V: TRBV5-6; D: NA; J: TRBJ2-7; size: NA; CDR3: CASSLGSGYEQYF; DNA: TGTGCCAGCAGCTTGGGGAGCGGGTACGAGCAGTACTTC
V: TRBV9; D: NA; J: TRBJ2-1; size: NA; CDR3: CASSVGQGGYNEQFF; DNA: TGTGCCAGCAGCGTAGGACAGGGAGGCTACAATGAGCAGTTCTTC
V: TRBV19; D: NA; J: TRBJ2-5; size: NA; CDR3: CASSSEETQYF; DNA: TGTGCCAGTAGTAGCGAAGAGACCCAGTACTTC
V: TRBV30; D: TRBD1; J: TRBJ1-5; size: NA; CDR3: CAWSVGTGSTQPQHF; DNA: TGTGCCTGGAGTGTAGGGACAGGGTCTACTCAGCCCCAGCATTTT
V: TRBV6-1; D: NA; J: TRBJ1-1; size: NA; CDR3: CASSFAGMNTEAFF; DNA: TGTGCCAGCAGTTTTGCGGGGATGAACACTGAAGCTTTCTTT
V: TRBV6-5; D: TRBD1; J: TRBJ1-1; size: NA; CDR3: CASSKTGTDTEAFF; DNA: TGTGCCAGCAGCAAGACAGGGACGGACACTGAAGCTTTCTTT
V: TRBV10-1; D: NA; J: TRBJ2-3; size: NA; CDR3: CASSGDSRRTDTQYF; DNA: TGCGCCAGCAGCGGCGACAGCCGCCGCACAGATACGCAGTATTTT
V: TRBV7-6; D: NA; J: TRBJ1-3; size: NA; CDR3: CASSLNRAGYSGNTIYF; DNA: TGTGCCAGCAGCTTAAATAGGGCGGGATACTCTGGAAACACCATATATTTT